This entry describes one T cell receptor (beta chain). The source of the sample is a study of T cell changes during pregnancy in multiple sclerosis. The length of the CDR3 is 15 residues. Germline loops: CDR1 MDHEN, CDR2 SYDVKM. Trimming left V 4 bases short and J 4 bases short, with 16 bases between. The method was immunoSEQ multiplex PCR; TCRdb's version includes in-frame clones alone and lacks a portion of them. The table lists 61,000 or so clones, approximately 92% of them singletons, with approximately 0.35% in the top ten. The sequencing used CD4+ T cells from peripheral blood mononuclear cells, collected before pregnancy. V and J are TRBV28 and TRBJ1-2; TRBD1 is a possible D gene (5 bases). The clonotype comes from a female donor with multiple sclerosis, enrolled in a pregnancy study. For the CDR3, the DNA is TGTGCCAGCAGTTCATCCTTGGGGCGAAGCTATGGCTACACCTTC. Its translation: CASSSSLGRSYGYTF.